One sample yielded the 24 T cell receptor beta chains listed below, sequenced in a study of blood T cell repertoires in COVID-19 (dated by TCRdb to 2018 to 2021). Library construction relied on the immunoSEQ multiplex PCR assay. The table was pulled from immuneACCESS by TCRdb, which kept in-frame rearrangements only. Such tables lose some clones; where checked, under half of the loss comes from unresolved V genes, and the rest has no known cause. The sample table contains 200,000 to 250,000 clones; only one count was recorded for over 75% of them. The ten largest account for roughly 2% of the sample. The specimen was peripheral blood. Source of these receptors: a man under 40 who had recovered from COVID-19.

This clone was seen only once. V gene TRBV3-1 (or the pseudogene TRBV3-2) combines with J gene TRBJ2-5; the match to TRBD2 covers 12 bases. Germline-derived CDR1 and CDR2 are LGHDT and YNNKEL (reference sequence). CDR3 length equals 17 residues. The trim removed 1 base at V and 2 bases at J, leaving 5 bases unmatched. The CDR3 spells CASSQGTSGERQETQYF. The CDR3 region has the DNA TGTGCCAGCAGCCAAGGGACTAGCGGGGAAAGACAAGAGACCCAGTACTTC.

The rearrangement joins TRBV5-1 to TRBJ1-2; 10 nucleotides agree with TRBD1. The ends lost 4 bases at V and 8 bases at J; junction bases unmatched: 5. Germline V gene lookup returns CDR1 SGHRS and CDR2 YFSETQ. This CDR3 spans 13 amino acids. CDR3 in amino acids: CASSPDRGEGYTF. CDR3 sequence (DNA): TGCGCCAGCAGCCCGGACAGGGGGGAGGGCTACACCTTC.

The genes are TRBV6-5 and TRBJ1-3; TRBD1 agrees at 7 bases. CDR3 length: 15 residues. Germline trimming cut 6 bases from V and 1 base from J; bases unmatched to any gene: 6. The germline V gene encodes CDR1 MNHEY and CDR2 SVGAGI. Here the CDR3 reads CASRMGQRSGNTIYF. The CDR3, as DNA: TGTGCCAGCAGGATGGGACAGAGGTCTGGAAACACCATATATTTT.

The chain has TRBV21-1 and TRBJ1-3; the table's D call, TRBD1, has no DNA check behind it. TRBV21-1 is classified as a pseudogene. The CDR3 runs to 17 residues. The CDR3 DNA reads TGTGCCAGCAGCAACTCCTCGGGGACAGTGAGGGGAAACACCATATATTTT. Amino acid sequence: CASSNSSGTVRGNTIYF.

This clone has more than one count but fewer than ten. The chain links TRBV7-8 to TRBJ2-1, with TRBD2 identical over 7 bases. The germline V gene encodes CDR1 SGHVS and CDR2 FQNEAQ. V trimming: 1 base; J trimming: 4 bases; junction bases outside the gene matches: 4. This CDR3 contains 15 residues. CDR3 sequence (DNA): TGTGCCAGCAGCTTAGGCGGGGAGGGGTACAATGAGCAGTTCTTC. Its translation: CASSLGGEGYNEQFF.

This clone was recorded once. The chain is built from TRBV6-2 or TRBV6-3 and TRBJ1-2; D is ambiguous. CDR1 is MNHEY and CDR2 is SVGEGT in the germline V gene. This CDR3 has 12 residues. Trimming took 6 bases from V and 1 from J, leaving 6 bases between them. The CDR3 coding sequence is TGTGCCAGCAGCCCCGTTAACTATGGCTACACCTTC. Its protein product is CASSPVNYGYTF.

The genes are TRBV10-1 and TRBJ2-1, with a tentative D call TRBD2 (5 bases). Germline loops: CDR1 WNHNN, CDR2 SYGVQD (reference sequence). The CDR3 has 12 amino acids. Trimming removed 2 bases at V and 8 bases at J, with 7 bases between. For the CDR3, the DNA is TGCGCCAGCAGTGAGGGAGGTTATGAGCAGTTCTTC. This sequence encodes CASSEGGYEQFF.

The chain recombines TRBV18 with TRBJ2-7; possible D gene TRBD1, 5 bases. The germline V gene encodes CDR1 KGHSH and CDR2 LQKENI. The CDR3 length is 14 residues. The V end lost 6 bases, the J end lost 2 bases, and 14 bases lay between the germline ends. Here the CDR3 reads CASSQGAMTYEQYF. CDR3 in DNA: TGTGCCAGCTCCCAAGGGGCAATGACCTACGAGCAGTACTTC.

The genes are TRBV9 and TRBJ1-2; D call uncertain. Looked up from germline, CDR1 is SGDLS and CDR2 is YYNGEE. Deletions cut 3 bases from V and 3 bases from J, with 6 bases between. The CDR3 has 12 residues. The CDR3 DNA follows: TGTGCCAGCAGCGATCAATACTATGGCTACACCTTC. Translation gives CASSDQYYGYTF.

V is TRBV9 and J is TRBJ2-3; weak D call: TRBD2 (6 bases). The CDR3 is 15 amino acids. Germline V gives CDR1 SGDLS, CDR2 YYNGEE. With 0 bases removed from V and 1 base from J, the gap between germline ends came to 9 bases. CDR3 DNA sequence: TGTGCCAGCAGCGTAGCTGGAGGGGGCACAGATACGCAGTATTTT. This codes for CASSVAGGGTDTQYF.

This clone was seen only a few times. The V gene is TRBV6-5, the J gene TRBJ1-2; no definite D call. The CDR3 is made up of 12 amino acids. Per the germline V gene, CDR1 is MNHEY and CDR2 is SVGAGI. Trimming shortened V by 2 bases and J by 2 bases, and 3 bases separated the two germline ends. The CDR3 here is CASSYGNYGYTF. The CDR3 DNA reads TGTGCCAGCAGTTACGGCAACTATGGCTACACCTTC.

The J gene is TRBJ1-6, the V gene TRBV4-1; D may be TRBD1 (6 bases). The CDR3 contains 15 residues. Germline values: CDR1 MGHRA, CDR2 YSYEKL. V was pared by 6 bases and J by 8 bases, with 17 bases between. Here the CDR3 DNA reads TGCGCCAGCAGGTCAGGGGAATCTAACCATTCACCCCTCCACTTT. Protein: CASRSGESNHSPLHF.

This sequence joins TRBV6-5 and TRBJ2-5; no clear D gene. The CDR3 loop spans 14 amino acids. Germline CDR1 is MNHEY and CDR2 is SVGAGI. V was trimmed by 0 bases and J by 5 bases, leaving 10 bases between them. As DNA, the CDR3 is TGTGCCAGCAGTTACTCGTTCTACGGGGAGACCCAGTACTTC. Translation gives CASSYSFYGETQYF.

This rearrangement joins TRBV7-2 to TRBJ1-1; D is possibly TRBD1 (5 bases). Between the trimmed V and J ends, which lost 5 bases and 1 base, there was a span of 8 bases. From germline, CDR1 is SGHTA and CDR2 FQGNSA. The CDR3 sequence is 13 residues long. The CDR3 spells CASSRGQNTEAFF. For the CDR3, the DNA is TGTGCCAGCAGCCGTGGACAGAACACTGAAGCTTTCTTT.

The chain combines TRBV19 with TRBJ2-3, with D possibly TRBD1 on 5 matching bases. The ends were cut back, 5 bases at V and 0 bases at J, with 12 bases in the middle. Germline assignment: CDR1 LNHDA and CDR2 SQIVND (reference sequence). The CDR3 is 15 residues long. The CDR3 nucleotides are TGTGCCAGTAGTGAGACAGACACGAGCACAGATACGCAGTATTTT. Its translation is CASSETDTSTDTQYF.

The chain has TRBV7-3 and TRBJ2-3; a weak D match, TRBD1 (6 bases). CDR3 length: 15 residues. V was shortened by 2 bases and J by 3 bases, with 12 bases between the two germline ends. CDR1 and CDR2 (germline): SGHTA, FQGTGA. CDR3 DNA sequence: TGTGCCAGCAGCTTACAGGGGTCAGAGACAGATACGCAGTATTTT. Its translation is CASSLQGSETDTQYF.

The rearrangement links TRBV13 to TRBJ1-1, with D uncertain. Germline lookup yields CDR1 PRHDT and CDR2 FYEKMQ (reference sequence). The length of the CDR3 is 14 residues. Trimming shortened V by 3 bases and J by 5 bases, and 13 bases separated the two germline ends. Here the CDR3 DNA reads TGTGCCAGCAGCTTTTCGGGGTCGGGAACTGAAGCTTTCTTT. It specifies CASSFSGSGTEAFF.

The rearrangement uses TRBV11-2 and TRBJ1-2, with D maybe TRBD1 (5 bases). CDR1 is SGHAT, CDR2 FQNNGV, per germline. The germline V and J ends were trimmed by 4 bases and 8 bases, with 11 bases remaining between them. The CDR3 spans 12 residues. CDR3 loop: CASSSWGTGYTF. CDR3 in DNA: TGTGCCAGCAGCTCCTGGGGCACGGGCTACACCTTC.

This clone occurred many times. This chain connects TRBV9 to TRBJ1-5, with D possibly TRBD1 on 5 matching bases. The V gene's germline CDR1 is SGDLS and CDR2 YYNGEE. Trimming left V 0 bases short and J 7 bases short, with 11 bases between. The CDR3 length is 14 residues. The CDR3 loop is CASSVGPQGQPQHF. CDR3 coding DNA: TGTGCCAGCAGCGTAGGGCCTCAGGGACAGCCCCAGCATTTT.

V is TRBV5-6 and J is TRBJ1-2; 7 nucleotides agree with TRBD1. The germline V gene has CDR1 SGHDT and CDR2 YYEEEE. V was clipped by 5 bases and J by 0 bases; unmatched bases: 7. CDR3 size: 15 residues. In DNA, the CDR3 is TGTGCCAGCAGGTCCCAGGGGGTCACTAACTATGGCTACACCTTC. It yields the protein CASRSQGVTNYGYTF.

CDR3 residues: CASSPGQGDEKLFF. CDR3 nucleotides: TGCGCCAGCAGCCCGGGACAGGGGGATGAAAAACTGTTTTTT. The V gene is TRBV5-1, the J gene TRBJ1-4; 11 positions agree with TRBD1. This CDR3 comprises 14 residues. Per germline, CDR1 SGHRS and CDR2 YFSETQ. V was clipped by 4 bases and J by 6 bases; unmatched bases: 2. The complete variable domain, with remaining parts taken from reference TRBV5-1 and TRBJ1-4, reads KAGVTQTPRYLIKTRGQQVTLSCSPISGHRSVSWYQQTPGQGLQFLFEYFSETQRNKGNFPGRFSGRQFSNSRSEMNVSTLELGDSALYLCASSPGQGDEKLFFGSGTQLSVL.

V and J are TRBV4-1 and TRBJ1-5; D possibly corresponds to TRBD1 (6 bases). Germline V CDR1 and CDR2: MGHRA, YSYEKL. The CDR3 sequence is 15 residues long. V was trimmed by 8 bases and J by 0 bases, leaving 14 bases between them. The CDR3 loop reads CASSIQGSSNQPQHF. CDR3 nucleotides: TGCGCCAGCTCCATACAGGGTAGTAGCAATCAGCCCCAGCATTTT.

The chain uses TRBV6-5 and TRBJ2-3; 15 positions match TRBD2. Germline trimming cut 6 bases from V and 6 bases from J; bases unmatched to any gene: 1. Germline V lookup: CDR1 MNHEY, CDR2 SVGAGI. This CDR3 contains 14 residues. CDR3 loop: CASRGTSGGDTQYF. The DNA of the CDR3 is TGTGCCAGCAGAGGGACTAGCGGGGGGGATACGCAGTATTTT.

This chain uses TRBV28 with TRBJ2-1; 7 positions agree with TRBD2. The CDR3 is 12 amino acids. J lost 15 bases, V lost 4 bases, and 9 bases had no gene match. Germline assignment: CDR1 MDHEN and CDR2 SYDVKM. The CDR3: CASSSQRGPAFF. The DNA for the CDR3 is TGTGCCAGCAGTTCCCAGCGGGGTCCGGCGTTCTTC. The full variable domain, in which reference TRBV28 and TRBJ2-1 provide the parts outside the CDR3, is DVKVTQSSRYLVKRTGEKVFLECVQDMDHENMFWYRQDPGLGLRLIYFSYDVKMKEKGDIPEGYSVSREKKERFSLILESASTNQTSMYLCASSSQRGPAFFGPGTRLTVL.